The source of this T cell receptor (beta chain) is a study of control samples from healthy donors and cancer patients. The method was immunoSEQ multiplex PCR; TCRdb's version includes in-frame clones alone and lacks a portion of them. The sample records under 65,000 clones, approximately 89% being singletons. Trimming removed 10 bases from V and 3 bases from J, with 18 bases in between. Germline CDR1 is LNHDA and CDR2 is SQIVND (reference sequence). The CDR3 is made up of 14 amino acids. Sequenced sample: PBMCs. J is TRBJ1-1 and V is TRBV19, with D perhaps TRBD1 (5 bases). The sequence was collected from a woman aged 55-70 years with lung cancer. The chain's CDR3 is CATSKAGGYTEAFF. The CDR3 region has the DNA TGTGCCACCTCTAAAGCGGGGGGTTACACTGAAGCTTTCTTT.